This is a list of T cell receptor beta chains from one sample in a study of blood T cell repertoires in COVID-19. The repertoire was sequenced with immunoSEQ multiplex PCR; TCRdb's copy has only in-frame clones and lacks some. Of some 41,000 clones listed, around 81% are singletons. The specimen sequenced was peripheral blood. These receptors originate from a man aged 35 to 55 with active or convalescent COVID-19. Both conserved end residues are part of each CDR3. Fields, in order: D gene, V gene, J gene, clone size, CDR3 DNA, CDR3 protein. A D gene is named only where the DNA matches it firmly. Only part of the rows carry a size: once, few, many, or a class if the clone is expanded.

d_call: TRBD1
v_call: TRBV29-1
j_call: TRBJ1-4
clone_size: -
cdr3_nt: TGCAGCGGCAGGGGGGCTAATGAAAAACTGTTTTTT
cdr3_aa: CSGRGANEKLFF

d_call: TRBD1
v_call: TRBV24-1
j_call: TRBJ1-3
clone_size: -
cdr3_nt: TGTGCCACCAGTGACCGGGGGACAGAGAGGTCAAACACCATATATTTT
cdr3_aa: CATSDRGTERSNTIYF

d_call: TRBD2
v_call: TRBV10-3
j_call: TRBJ2-7
clone_size: -
cdr3_nt: TGTGCCATCAGCGGACTAGCGGGATACGAGCAGTACTTC
cdr3_aa: CAISGLAGYEQYF

d_call: -
v_call: TRBV6-6
j_call: TRBJ2-5
clone_size: -
cdr3_nt: TGTGCCAGCAGTTACTCGAGGGAGACCCAGTACTTC
cdr3_aa: CASSYSRETQYF

d_call: -
v_call: TRBV20-1
j_call: TRBJ2-1
clone_size: -
cdr3_nt: TGCAGTGGTTTGGATCGCGGTGAGCAGTTCTTC
cdr3_aa: CSGLDRGEQFF

d_call: -
v_call: TRBV12-3/TRBV12-4
j_call: TRBJ2-7
clone_size: -
cdr3_nt: TGTGCCAGCAGTTTCGGGACACCCTACGAGCAGTACTTC
cdr3_aa: CASSFGTPYEQYF

d_call: -
v_call: TRBV5-6
j_call: TRBJ1-1
clone_size: -
cdr3_nt: TGTGCCAGCAGCCCACCGATTGTCGGGGGGAAAGGAGCTTTCTTT
cdr3_aa: CASSPPIVGGKGAFF

d_call: -
v_call: TRBV7-2
j_call: TRBJ1-1
clone_size: -
cdr3_nt: TGTGCCAGCAGCTTAGACAGGGCGAGAACTGAAGCTTTCTTT
cdr3_aa: CASSLDRARTEAFF

d_call: -
v_call: TRBV4-1
j_call: TRBJ2-3
clone_size: -
cdr3_nt: TGCGCCAGCAGACCGGCGGGCGGGAAAAAGGGAGATACGCAGTATTTT
cdr3_aa: CASRPAGGKKGDTQYF

d_call: TRBD1
v_call: TRBV5-1
j_call: TRBJ1-2
clone_size: -
cdr3_nt: TGCGCCAGCAGCCCAGGGACAGGAGAAGATGGCTACACCTTC
cdr3_aa: CASSPGTGEDGYTF

d_call: -
v_call: TRBV11-1
j_call: TRBJ1-1
clone_size: -
cdr3_nt: TGTGCCAGCAGCTCAGGGGCTAGAGGCACTGAAGCTTTCTTT
cdr3_aa: CASSSGARGTEAFF

d_call: TRBD1
v_call: TRBV10-2
j_call: TRBJ1-2
clone_size: once
cdr3_nt: TGCGCCAGCAGTGTTGGGACAGCCCTCTATGGCTACACCTTC
cdr3_aa: CASSVGTALYGYTF

d_call: TRBD2
v_call: TRBV5-1
j_call: TRBJ2-3
clone_size: -
cdr3_nt: TGCGCCAGCAGCTTGGACAGCGGGAGTAGGGCAGATACGCAGTATTTT
cdr3_aa: CASSLDSGSRADTQYF

d_call: -
v_call: TRBV6-5
j_call: TRBJ1-3
clone_size: -
cdr3_nt: TGTGCCAGCATACAGGCCTTCTCTGGAAACACCATATATTTT
cdr3_aa: CASIQAFSGNTIYF

d_call: -
v_call: TRBV19
j_call: TRBJ2-7
clone_size: once
cdr3_nt: TGTGCCAGTAGTCTCCGGACAGCAAGCTACGAGCAGTACTTC
cdr3_aa: CASSLRTASYEQYF

d_call: -
v_call: TRBV11-3
j_call: TRBJ1-1
clone_size: -
cdr3_nt: TGTGCCAGCAGCTTAGATGGTTCGGTGAACACTGAAGCTTTCTTT
cdr3_aa: CASSLDGSVNTEAFF